Below, one T cell receptor beta chain is given with its context. The sample originates from a study of shared clonotypes between healthy human individuals. Sequenced by immunoSEQ multiplex PCR; TCRdb stores in-frame clones only, minus some. The sample has over a million clones; around 76% are singletons. The CDR3 consists of 15 residues. Germline trimming cut 3 bases from V and 4 bases from J; bases unmatched to any gene: 2. CDR1 and CDR2 from the germline V gene are SEHNR and FQNEAQ (reference sequence). V gene TRBV7-9 combines with J gene TRBJ2-2; 10 positions match TRBD1. Material for sequencing was memory CD4+ T cells sorted from blood. The subset is: CD45RA-negative fraction. The TCR sequence derives from a man between 18 and 35 years old in good health. The CDR3 loop is CASSFRTGGTGELFF. The CDR3 region has the DNA TGTGCCAGCAGCTTTAGGACAGGGGGCACCGGGGAGCTGTTTTTT.